A single sample gave rise to the 18 T cell receptor beta chains below, sequenced in a study of blood T cell repertoires in COVID-19. Sequencing used immunoSEQ multiplex PCR; TCRdb keeps in-frame clones, though not all of them. The sample includes about 200,000 clones, around 79% seen only once; the top ten take under 7%. The sample taken for sequencing was peripheral blood. Receptors were obtained from a woman between 35 and 50 years old with COVID-19, enrolled during active disease.

V is TRBV10-2 and J is TRBJ1-1, with D perhaps matching TRBD1 (5 bases). V lost 7 bases and J lost 9, with 21 bases in between. The germline V gene has CDR1 WSHSY and CDR2 SAAADI. CDR3 length: 14 residues. The DNA for the CDR3 is TGCGCCAGCAAAGGGGAGGCGGGCCCTTACCAAGCTTTCTTT. Its protein product is CASKGEAGPYQAFF.

The chain couples TRBV3-1 (or the pseudogene TRBV3-2) to TRBJ2-3; no firm D call. The germline V gene has CDR1 LGHDT and CDR2 YNNKEL (reference sequence). V was cut by 4 bases and J by 0 bases, with 17 bases left in between. The length of the CDR3 is 17 residues. The CDR3: CASSPPSPALSTDTQYF. The CDR3 coding sequence is TGTGCCAGCAGCCCCCCGTCCCCAGCGCTTAGCACAGATACGCAGTATTTT.

The chain recombines TRBV11-1 with TRBJ1-6, with 8 bases fitting TRBD1. This CDR3 spans 15 amino acids. Germline CDR1 SGHAT, CDR2 FQDESV (reference sequence). Trimming at V came to 5 bases and at J to 1 base, leaving 1 base not matched to a gene. The CDR3 sequence is CASSTGGSYNSPLHF. The CDR3 nucleotides read TGTGCCAGCAGCACAGGGGGGTCCTATAATTCACCCCTCCACTTT.

This chain connects TRBV4-1 to TRBJ1-6; 8 bases align to TRBD1. Germline V gene lookup returns CDR1 MGHRA and CDR2 YSYEKL. The CDR3 extends over 22 amino acids. V lost 0 bases, J lost 0 bases, and 16 bases stayed unmatched. Written as DNA, the CDR3 is TGCGCCAGCAGCCAAGATATAAGGACAGGGCTTACCAAGAGCTCCTATAATTCACCCCTCCACTTT. It codes for CASSQDIRTGLTKSSYNSPLHF.

This chain connects TRBV5-1 to TRBJ1-6; 8 nucleotides match TRBD1. CDR1 is SGHRS, CDR2 YFSETQ, per germline. The length of the CDR3 is 15 residues. After removal of 0 bases from V and 8 bases from J, the junction contained 4 bases not matched to a gene. The CDR3 is CASSLGQGHYSPLHF. CDR3 nucleotide sequence: TGCGCCAGCAGCTTGGGACAGGGGCATTATTCACCCCTCCACTTT.

The V and J genes are TRBV2 and TRBJ2-1; TRBD1 aligns across 11 bases. Germline V gene data show CDR1 as SNHLY and CDR2 as FYNNEI. The CDR3 extends over 16 amino acids. The junction had 6 bases not matched to a gene; V was cut back by 1 base and J by 7 bases. CDR3 coding DNA: TGTGCCAGCAGTGAAGGCCCCGGACAGGGGGCAAATGAGCAGTTCTTC. Protein: CASSEGPGQGANEQFF.

The chain recombines TRBV6-4 with TRBJ2-2; a weak D match, TRBD1 (6 bases). Germline V gives CDR1 MRHNA, CDR2 SNTAGT. V was clipped by 6 bases and J by 1 base, with 9 bases between them. The CDR3 extends over 14 amino acids. The CDR3 bases are TGTGCCAGCAGAAAGGACAGGAACACCGGGGAGCTGTTTTTT. The encoded protein is CASRKDRNTGELFF.

For this clone: This specimen includes other DNA sequences encoding the same CDR3. The genes are TRBV7-3 and TRBJ1-1, with D possibly being TRBD1 (5 bases). This CDR3 comprises 14 residues. Germline V CDR1 and CDR2: SGHTA, FQGTGA. The V end lost 1 base, the J end lost 5 bases, and 11 bases lay between the germline ends. In DNA, the CDR3 is TGTGCCAGCAGCTTAATTGGGGGAGGGACTGAAGCTTTCTTT. It is translated as CASSLIGGGTEAFF.

This clone was seen only a few times. J is TRBJ1-3 and V is TRBV6-4; 7 positions match TRBD1. CDR3 length: 17 residues. V was clipped by 5 bases and J by 0 bases; unmatched bases: 10. Germline V gene data show CDR1 as MRHNA and CDR2 as SNTAGT. The CDR3 DNA reads TGTGCCAGCAGTTATTCAGGGGGTATAAGCTCTGGAAACACCATATATTTT. Its protein is CASSYSGGISSGNTIYF.

V usage is TRBV11-2 and J usage is TRBJ2-7; the D is unclear. The V end was cut by 8 bases, the J end by 1 base, with 12 bases between. The CDR3 has 13 amino acids. Germline assignment: CDR1 SGHAT and CDR2 FQNNGV. The CDR3 protein is CASGNKVSYEQYF. CDR3 nucleotides: TGTGCCAGCGGCAACAAAGTTTCCTACGAGCAGTACTTC.

This clone was found once. The genes are TRBV27 and TRBJ1-4; 9 bases fit TRBD1. The CDR3 totals 16 residues. V lost 6 bases, J lost 7 bases, and 12 bases stayed unmatched. The germline CDR1 and CDR2 sequences are MNHEY and SMNVEV (reference sequence). Here the CDR3 DNA reads TGTGCCAGCAGCCGGCTACAGGGGGCGCTCGGTGAAAAACTGTTTTTT. Protein: CASSRLQGALGEKLFF.

J is TRBJ2-1 and V is TRBV7-9; 8 bases are a match to TRBD1. The CDR3 is 13 residues long. The germline gives CDR1 SEHNR, CDR2 FQNEAQ (reference sequence). After removal of 5 bases from V and 8 bases from J, the junction contained 5 bases not matched to a gene. The CDR3 DNA follows: TGTGCCAGCAGCGGACAGGGTACCTATGAGCAGTTCTTC. Amino acids: CASSGQGTYEQFF.

This chain joins TRBV19 and TRBJ2-2, with D hard to call. Trimming left V 5 bases short and J 0 bases short, with 7 bases between. CDR3 length: 14 amino acids. Germline V gene sequence: CDR1 LNHDA, CDR2 SQIVND (reference sequence). The CDR3 sequence is CASSAVANTGELFF. The CDR3 DNA is TGTGCCAGTAGTGCGGTCGCGAACACCGGGGAGCTGTTTTTT.

The chain is built from TRBV12-5 and TRBJ2-7; 9 bases are a match to TRBD2. Trimming took 3 bases from V and 9 from J; bases not matched to a gene: 9. The CDR3 is made up of 14 amino acids. CDR1 is LGHNT, CDR2 FRNRAP, per germline. The CDR3 DNA reads TGTGCTAGTGGTTTCGGAAGCGGGGGGTCTCGGCAGTACTTC. Its translation is CASGFGSGGSRQYF.

The chain carries TRBV7-9 and TRBJ2-3, with 8 bases lining up with TRBD2. Germline CDR1 and CDR2: SEHNR and FQNEAQ (reference sequence). Trimming at V came to 0 bases and at J to 2 bases, leaving 7 bases not matched to a gene. The length of the CDR3 is 17 residues. CDR3 sequence: CASSLARPSGYTDTQYF. The CDR3 DNA follows: TGTGCCAGCAGCTTAGCGCGGCCTAGCGGGTACACAGATACGCAGTATTTT.

The chain recombines TRBV5-1 with TRBJ1-4, with TRBD1 matching over 7 bases. Trimming took 4 bases from V and 7 from J; bases not matched to a gene: 10. Germline V gene sequence: CDR1 SGHRS, CDR2 YFSETQ. The CDR3 has 15 amino acids. In DNA, the CDR3 is TGCGCCAGCAGCACCCGACAGGGAGGAGGTGAAAAACTGTTTTTT. This translates into CASSTRQGGGEKLFF.

The rearrangement uses TRBV7-6 and TRBJ2-3; 10 nucleotides align to TRBD1. With 3 bases clipped from V and 3 bases from J, the junction kept 9 bases outside the gene matches. The CDR3 is made up of 17 amino acids. Germline V gene sequence: CDR1 SGHVS, CDR2 FNYEAQ. The CDR3 DNA reads TGTGCCAGCAGCTTCAGGGGACAGGGGCCGCAAACAGATACGCAGTATTTT. It encodes CASSFRGQGPQTDTQYF. Full variable domain (rest looked up from reference TRBV7-6 and TRBJ2-3): GAGVSQSPRYKVTKRGQDVALRCDPISGHVSLYWYRQALGQGPEFLTYFNYEAQQDKSGLPNDRFSAERPEGSISTLTIQRTEQRDSAMYRCASSFRGQGPQTDTQYFGPGTRLTVL.

V usage is TRBV30 and J usage is TRBJ1-1; 7 nucleotides align to TRBD1. Germline CDR1 is GTSNPN and CDR2 is SVGIG (reference sequence). The CDR3 runs to 14 residues. Trimming removed 3 bases from V and 1 base from J; junction bases left unmatched: 5. This CDR3 is CAWRTGQGNTEAFF. The CDR3 DNA is TGTGCCTGGAGGACAGGGCAGGGGAACACTGAAGCTTTCTTT.